This T cell receptor (beta chain) was obtained from a study of T-cell memory formation after mild COVID-19. TCRdb passed the 5' RACE reads through MiXCR, listing each CDR3 protein once. Of approximately 60,000 distinct CDR3 sequences in the sample, 9% to 9.5% were seen once. The V gene lost 4 bases and the J gene lost 7 bases, with 9 bases spanning the gap. This CDR3 is 12 amino acids long. Germline V gene lookup returns CDR1 SNHLY and CDR2 FYNNEI. This receptor was obtained from a man between 18 and 29 years old who had mild COVID-19 (a few samples of this study predate the infection). Cell type and time point are not known. Sequenced material: PBMCs or a T cell subset sorted from them (not recorded which). The chain uses TRBV2 and TRBJ2-3; D is unresolved. The DNA for the CDR3 is TGTGCCAGCAGTGTAGTAGCTTATACGCAGTATTTT. It encodes CASSVVAYTQYF.